Sequencing of this T cell receptor beta chain was carried out in a study of T cell repertoires in cytomegalovirus infection (dated by TCRdb to between 2017 and 2020). As for the study more broadly: Donor HLA type was relevant to the analysis, because carriage of CMV infection together with the matching HLA type was indicated by public TCR beta signatures.

The study at large found these results: The ex vivo response was dominated by HLA-C-restricted CMV-specific TCR beta clonotypes, and the single most frequent clonotype in two of eight donors was supplied by these HLA-C-restricted clonotypes. In both this cohort and an independent roughly 350-donor cohort, the cumulative frequency of public TCR beta family members distinguished carriers of CMV infection plus the relevant HLA type.

Data came from an Illumina HiSeq 1500. TCRdb redid the processing of the public reads, applying fastp at Q25 and MiXCR, and retained in-frame beta chains. Every distinct CDR3 protein forms one entry, paired with its most common genes and DNA. Counted in this sample were over 300,000 distinct CDR3 sequences; more than 8% of them appeared once. The ten top clones hold 3.5% to 4.5% of the sample. This clonotype appeared a few times. Its recognized antigen is unknown. No quality values exist for individual bases; no much larger clone is one base distant. The germline V gene supplies CDR1 LGHNA and CDR2 YSLEER. The CDR3, from cysteine to phenylalanine, totals 15 residues. Only the CDR3 DNA is retained, 45 bases long and in frame from the first base. Compared with germline, V lacks 4 bases and J lacks 5 bases; bases without a gene match: 11.

Input material: PBMCs. This receptor was taken from a human donor in good health (CMV status not recorded). Some clones in this sample may be carry-over from other donors' samples. The chain was built from TRBV4-3 and TRBJ2-7; 7 bases in the middle match TRBD2. The nucleotide sequence reads as follows: TGCGCCAGCAGCCCAAACGTTGGGGGGGTCAACGAGCAGTACTTC. Translated, it gives CASSPNVGGVNEQYF.